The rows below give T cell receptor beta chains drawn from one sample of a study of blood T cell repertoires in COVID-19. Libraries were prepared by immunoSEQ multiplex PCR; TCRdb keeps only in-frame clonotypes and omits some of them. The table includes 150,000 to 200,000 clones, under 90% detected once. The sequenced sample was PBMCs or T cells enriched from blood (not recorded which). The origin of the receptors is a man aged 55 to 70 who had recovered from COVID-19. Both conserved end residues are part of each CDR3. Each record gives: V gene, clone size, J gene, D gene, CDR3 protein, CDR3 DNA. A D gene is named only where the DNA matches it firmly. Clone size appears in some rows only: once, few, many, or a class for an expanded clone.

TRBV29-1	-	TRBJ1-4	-	CSVLRVSNEKLFF	TGCAGCGTCCTCCGGGTCTCTAATGAAAAACTGTTTTTT
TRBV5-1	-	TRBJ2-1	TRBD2	CASRTSGSSNEQFF	TGCGCCAGCAGAACTAGCGGGAGTAGTAATGAGCAGTTCTTC
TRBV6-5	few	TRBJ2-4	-	CASSFGGLGIQYF	TGTGCCAGCAGTTTCGGCGGGCTAGGCATTCAGTACTTC
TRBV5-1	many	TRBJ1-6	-	CASSLVRDNLGNSPLHF	TGCGCCAGCAGCTTGGTACGGGACAATCTTGGGAATTCACCCCTCCACTTT
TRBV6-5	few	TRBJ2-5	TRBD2	CASRTGLAVGTQYF	TGTGCCAGCAGGACGGGACTAGCGGTTGGGACCCAGTACTTC
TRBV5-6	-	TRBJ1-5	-	CASRTLRQPNQPQHF	TGTGCCAGCAGGACCCTCCGACAACCCAATCAGCCCCAGCATTTT
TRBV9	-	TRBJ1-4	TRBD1	CASSFRDREQEKLFF	TGTGCCAGCAGCTTCCGGGACAGAGAACAAGAAAAACTGTTTTTT
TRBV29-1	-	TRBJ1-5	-	CSVASSNQPQHF	TGCAGCGTTGCTTCTAGCAATCAGCCCCAGCATTTT
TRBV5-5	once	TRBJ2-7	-	CASSLRTDYEQYF	TGTGCCAGCAGCTTGAGGACAGACTACGAGCAGTACTTC
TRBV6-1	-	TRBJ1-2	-	CASSDPNLYGYTF	TGTGCCAGCAGTGATCCTAACCTTTATGGCTACACCTTC
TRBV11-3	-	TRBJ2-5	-	CASSSRRTSETQYF	TGTGCCAGCAGTTCTAGGAGGACCTCGGAGACCCAGTACTTC
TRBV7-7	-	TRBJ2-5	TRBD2	CASSFDSGGETQYF	TGTGCCAGCAGCTTTGATAGCGGGGGAGAGACCCAGTACTTC
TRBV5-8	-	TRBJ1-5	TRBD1	CASSLFSGTVYQPQHF	TGTGCCAGCAGCTTGTTTTCCGGGACAGTCTATCAGCCCCAGCATTTT
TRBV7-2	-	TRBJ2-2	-	CASTTSTGTTGELFF	TGTGCCAGCACCACAAGCACAGGCACCACCGGGGAGCTGTTTTTT
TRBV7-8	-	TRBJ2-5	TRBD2	CASSLEAGGSQETQYF	TGTGCCAGCAGCTTAGAAGCGGGAGGGTCTCAAGAGACCCAGTACTTC
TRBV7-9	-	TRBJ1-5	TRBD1	CASSGVGQGDSNQPQHF	TGTGCCAGCAGCGGGGTGGGACAGGGAGATAGCAATCAGCCCCAGCATTTT
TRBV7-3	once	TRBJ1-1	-	CASSVSLDGTEAFF	TGTGCCAGCAGCGTAAGCTTAGATGGGACAGAAGCTTTCTTT
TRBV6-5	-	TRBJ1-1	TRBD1	CASSYRHGTGYTEAFF	TGTGCCAGCAGTTACCGCCATGGGACAGGGTACACTGAAGCTTTCTTT
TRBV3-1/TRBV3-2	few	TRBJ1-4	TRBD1	CASSGRTGQGEKLFF	TGTGCCAGCAGCGGACGGACAGGGCAGGGTGAAAAACTGTTTTTT
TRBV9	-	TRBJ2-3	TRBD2	CASSVGSASGGGTQYF	TGTGCCAGCAGCGTAGGGTCGGCTAGCGGGGGTGGTACGCAGTATTTT
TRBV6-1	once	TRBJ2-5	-	CASSETSVQTQYF	TGTGCCAGCAGTGAGACTTCCGTTCAGACCCAGTACTTC
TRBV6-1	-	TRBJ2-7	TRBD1	CASSELRDRVDEQYF	TGTGCCAGCAGTGAACTCCGGGACAGGGTTGACGAGCAGTACTTC
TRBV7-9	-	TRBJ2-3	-	CASSSRATTLTDTQYF	TGTGCCAGCAGCTCGAGGGCCACTACGCTCACAGATACGCAGTATTTT
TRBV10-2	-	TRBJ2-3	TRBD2	CASIHLAGAGDTQYF	TGCGCCAGCATCCACCTAGCGGGGGCGGGAGATACGCAGTATTTT
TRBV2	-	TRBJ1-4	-	CASEAGLSNEKLFF	TGTGCCAGCGAAGCAGGGCTGTCTAATGAAAAACTGTTTTTT
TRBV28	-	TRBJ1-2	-	CASSLNTGYGYTF	TGTGCCAGCAGCCTAAATACAGGCTATGGCTACACCTTC
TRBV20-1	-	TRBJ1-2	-	CSAYSNYGYTF	TGCAGTGCTTACAGTAACTATGGCTACACCTTC
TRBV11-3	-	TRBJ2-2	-	CASSPRFGGTTGELFF	TGTGCCAGCAGCCCGAGATTTGGAGGGACCACCGGGGAGCTGTTTTTT
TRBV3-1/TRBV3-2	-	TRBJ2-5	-	CASSQVKTGIIQETQYF	TGTGCCAGCAGCCAAGTTAAAACAGGGATAATCCAAGAGACCCAGTACTTC
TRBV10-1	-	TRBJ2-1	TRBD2	CATNVVEGLAEYNEQFF	TGCGCCACCAATGTCGTTGAGGGACTAGCGGAGTACAATGAGCAGTTCTTC
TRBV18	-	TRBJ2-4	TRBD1	CASSNPTGIKNIQYF	TGTGCCAGCTCTAATCCGACAGGGATCAAAAACATTCAGTACTTC
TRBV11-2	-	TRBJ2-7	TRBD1	CASSLGTGQYEQYF	TGTGCCAGCAGCTTAGGGACAGGGCAGTACGAGCAGTACTTC
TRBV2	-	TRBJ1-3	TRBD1	CASSPIGQAGRNTIYF	TGTGCCAGCAGCCCAATCGGACAGGCTGGTAGAAACACCATATATTTT
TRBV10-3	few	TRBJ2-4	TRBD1	CAISESSDRGYLLAKNIQYF	TGTGCCATCAGTGAGTCGTCGGACAGGGGGTATCTTCTAGCCAAAAACATTCAGTACTTC
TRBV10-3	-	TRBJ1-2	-	CAISESVPGDNYGYTF	TGTGCCATCAGTGAGTCGGTCCCAGGTGATAACTATGGCTACACCTTC
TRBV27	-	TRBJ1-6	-	CASSFMGAGNSPLHF	TGTGCCAGCAGTTTCATGGGGGCTGGTAATTCACCCCTCCACTTT
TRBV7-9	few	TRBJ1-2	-	CASSLTDNYGYTF	TGTGCCAGCAGCTTAACAGATAACTATGGCTACACCTTC
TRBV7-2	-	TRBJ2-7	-	CASSLAALGTYEQYF	TGTGCCAGCAGCTTAGCGGCGCTAGGAACGTACGAGCAGTACTTC
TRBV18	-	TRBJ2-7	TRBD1	CASSLGTGSTYEQYF	TGTGCCAGCTCACTCGGGACAGGGAGTACCTACGAGCAGTACTTC
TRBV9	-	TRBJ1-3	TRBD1	CASSVTGVYGGNTIYF	TGTGCCAGCAGCGTGACAGGGGTATATGGTGGAAACACCATATATTTT
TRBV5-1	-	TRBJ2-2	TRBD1	CASSLTGTVNTGELFF	TGCGCCAGCAGCTTAACCGGGACAGTGAACACCGGGGAGCTGTTTTTT
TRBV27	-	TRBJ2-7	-	CASICGHLSYEQYF	TGTGCCAGCATCTGCGGACACCTATCCTACGAGCAGTACTTC
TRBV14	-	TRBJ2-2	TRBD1	CASGQGLTGELFF	TGTGCCAGCGGACAGGGCCTCACCGGGGAGCTGTTTTTT
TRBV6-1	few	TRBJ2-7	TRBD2	CASSATSGGSYYEQYF	TGTGCCAGCAGTGCGACTAGCGGGGGATCCTACTACGAGCAGTACTTC
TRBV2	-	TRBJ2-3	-	CASSDPYSTDTQYF	TGTGCCAGCAGTGACCCTTATAGCACAGATACGCAGTATTTT
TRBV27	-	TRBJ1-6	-	CASSPLEGKAPLHF	TGTGCCAGCAGTCCCCTTGAGGGAAAGGCACCCCTCCACTTT
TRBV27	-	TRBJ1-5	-	CASSLFGGNQPQHF	TGTGCCAGCAGTTTATTCGGGGGCAATCAGCCCCAGCATTTT
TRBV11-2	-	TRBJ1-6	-	CASSFSRGVINSPLHF	TGTGCCAGCAGCTTCAGCAGGGGCGTTATTAATTCACCCCTCCACTTT
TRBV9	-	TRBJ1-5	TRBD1	CASLAGQPSNQPQHF	TGTGCCAGCCTGGCGGGACAGCCATCGAATCAGCCCCAGCATTTT